The T cell receptor (beta chain) described here comes from a study of CD8+ T cells in alopecia areata. Study-level background: For the treated group, dosing was oral tofacitinib at 5 to 10 mg twice daily.

cDNA serving as the sequencing template came from extracted, reverse transcribed RNA. The repertoire was sequenced with immunoSEQ multiplex PCR; TCRdb's copy has only in-frame clones and lacks some. The repertoire has around 250,000 clones, 65% to 70% of them found once; the top ten carry around 1.2%. Lesional scalp tissue (obtained by punch biopsy) and peripheral blood were collected from alopecia areata patients. The CDR3 is 11 amino acids. Trimming left V 5 bases short and J 4 bases short, with 7 bases between. Per the germline V gene, CDR1 is SQVTM and CDR2 is ANQGSEA. The sequence derives from a human donor with alopecia areata. This chain links TRBV29-1 with TRBJ2-3; D gene unclear. Sequenced material: CD4+ T cells sorted from blood, taken at week 0. The CDR3 loop is CSVKGPDTQYF. Written as DNA, the CDR3 is TGCAGCGTTAAAGGTCCAGATACGCAGTATTTT.